The 6 T cell receptor beta chains in this list originate from one sample, sequenced in a study of T cell repertoires in cytomegalovirus infection. TCRdb independently ran MiXCR on the reads; one entry per CDR3 protein. The profile shows 250,000 to 300,000 distinct CDR3 sequences, around 20% of them singletons. Their antigens remain unidentified. The sample in question was cultured PBMCs, obtained from culture after CMV antigen stimulation. Every receptor here comes from a human donor in good health (CMV status not recorded). Some clones in this sample may be carry-over from other donors' samples.

The chain employs TRBV6-2 or TRBV6-3 and TRBJ2-1, with TRBD2 as a possible D gene (5 bases). Trimming pared 2 bases from V and 6 bases from J, leaving 14 bases between. Germline V gene sequence: CDR1 MNHEY, CDR2 SVGEGT. This CDR3 is 15 amino acids long. The CDR3 is CASSYPREWSNEQFF. CDR3 DNA sequence: TGTGCCAGCAGTTACCCGAGGGAGTGGAGCAATGAGCAGTTCTTC.

There are a few counts of this clonotype. The J gene is TRBJ2-2, the V gene TRBV28; a possible D gene is TRBD1 (5 bases). CDR3 length equals 15 residues. V was trimmed by 3 bases and J by 6 bases, leaving 14 bases between them. CDR1 and CDR2 from the germline V gene are MDHEN and SYDVKM. The CDR3 bases are TGTGCCAGCAGTTTGGGGCAGGGCTTCCCCGGGGAGCTGTTTTTT. Translation gives CASSLGQGFPGELFF.

This clonotype was picked up many times. The chain uses TRBV19 and TRBJ1-3, with D unresolved. V dropped 3 bases and J dropped 1 base, with 7 bases sitting between them. This CDR3 region has 14 residues. Germline assignment: CDR1 LNHDA and CDR2 SQIVND (reference sequence). The CDR3 DNA reads TGTGCCAGTAGTATGAGTGGGTCTGGAAACACCATATATTTT. Translated, it gives CASSMSGSGNTIYF.

The rearrangement uses TRBV12-3 or TRBV12-4 and TRBJ1-2, with D possibly matching TRBD1 (5 bases). The CDR3 is 13 residues long. Trimming removed 3 bases from V and 8 bases from J, with 13 bases in between. DNA of the CDR3: TGTGCCAGCAGTTTCGGGCAGGGTGGAGGCTACACCTTC. It codes for CASSFGQGGGYTF.

The table lists this clonotype with many counts. The chain recombines TRBV7-3 with TRBJ2-1; D not certain. The V gene's germline CDR1 is SGHTA and CDR2 FQGTGA. V lost 0 bases, J lost 5 bases, and 8 bases lay in between. This CDR3 spans 14 amino acids. CDR3 bases: TGTGCCAGCAGCTTAACCCGAAAGGACAATGAGCAGTTCTTC. This sequence encodes CASSLTRKDNEQFF.

The chain couples TRBV6-1 to TRBJ2-1; 11 nucleotides line up with TRBD1. The trim removed 1 base at V and 7 bases at J, leaving 9 bases unmatched. The CDR3 is 17 residues long. Germline V gene lookup returns CDR1 MNHNS and CDR2 SASEGT. This chain's CDR3 is CASSEVTGTGGRNEQFF. CDR3 in DNA: TGTGCCAGCAGTGAAGTAACCGGGACAGGGGGAAGGAATGAGCAGTTCTTC.